This T cell receptor beta chain was obtained from a study of neoadjuvant anti-PD-1 for oral cavity cancer. Study overall: Patients without progression got a fourth dose around day 43.

This clone was counted a single time. Germline V CDR1 and CDR2: SGHTA, FQGNSA. Trimming pared 4 bases from V and 0 bases from J, leaving 8 bases between. The CDR3 consists of 14 residues. Method: immunoSEQ multiplex PCR; TCRdb's copy keeps in-frame clones and lacks some. Seen here are 60,000 to 80,000 clones, roughly three quarters observed once, and the top ten hold 2% to 3%. Stage II-IVA oral cavity squamous cell carcinoma was new and untreated by systemic or radiation therapy. The rearrangement uses TRBV7-2 and TRBJ2-3; the D gene is possibly TRBD2 (5 bases). The sample consisted of PBMCs, taken before nivolumab (anti-PD-1) treatment. The receptor's source is a person aged 35-80 years with oral cavity squamous cell carcinoma. In nucleotides, the CDR3 is TGTGCCAGCAGCTCAGACTATAGCACAGATACGCAGTATTTT. The encoded protein is CASSSDYSTDTQYF.